Listed below are T cell receptor beta chains from one sample, sequenced in a study of CD8+CD57+ T cells in acquired aplastic anemia. Via MiXCR, TCRdb re-called the reads, giving one row per CDR3 protein. The top ten clones hold nearly 0.85% of a sample with around 500,000 distinct CDR3 sequences, around 33% of them seen once. The sequencing input was sorted CD4+, CD8+, or CD8+CD57+ T cells (not recorded which) from PBMCs. These TCRs come from a human donor with aplastic anemia. CDR3s include the opening cysteine and the closing phenylalanine or tryptophan. A D gene is named only where the DNA matches it firmly. Part of the rows lack a size; the others show once, few, many or a class for expanded clones.

J: TRBJ2-1
D: TRBD1
size: many
V: TRBV24-1
CDR3: CATSDRGQSYNEQFF
DNA: TGTGCCACCAGTGACAGGGGACAGTCCTACAATGAGCAGTTCTTC

J: TRBJ2-7
D: NA
size: many
V: TRBV20-1
CDR3: CSAREYKGQNEQYF
DNA: TGCAGTGCTAGAGAATACAAGGGACAAAACGAGCAGTACTTC

J: TRBJ1-1
D: TRBD1
size: NA
V: TRBV5-4
CDR3: CASSKGQGGNLNTEAFF
DNA: TGTGCCAGCAGCAAAGGACAGGGGGGCAATTTAAACACTGAAGCTTTCTTT

J: TRBJ1-2
D: TRBD1
size: once
V: TRBV4-3
CDR3: CASSLTGGYSYGYTF
DNA: TGCGCCAGCAGCCTAACAGGGGGCTATAGCTATGGCTACACCTTC

J: TRBJ2-3
D: TRBD2
size: few
V: TRBV20-1
CDR3: CSASMLAENTDTQYF
DNA: TGCAGTGCTAGTATGCTAGCGGAAAACACAGATACGCAGTATTTT

J: TRBJ2-3
D: NA
size: NA
V: TRBV15
CDR3: CATSRGPTPQGTDTQYF
DNA: TGTGCCACCAGCAGGGGTCCTACACCCCAAGGGACAGATACGCAGTATTTT

J: TRBJ2-7
D: NA
size: few
V: TRBV11-2
CDR3: CASSLDPGSYEQYF
DNA: TGTGCCAGCAGCTTAGATCCGGGTAGCTACGAGCAGTACTTC

J: TRBJ1-2
D: NA
size: NA
V: TRBV10-3
CDR3: CAISEGGSNYGYTF
DNA: TGTGCCATCAGTGAGGGGGGGTCGAACTATGGCTACACCTTC

J: TRBJ1-5
D: NA
size: NA
V: TRBV7-8
CDR3: CASSLLAQHSNQPQHF
DNA: TGTGCCAGCAGCTTATTAGCCCAACATAGCAATCAGCCCCAGCATTTT

J: TRBJ2-1
D: NA
size: NA
V: TRBV25-1
CDR3: CASSRSLATYNEQFF
DNA: TGTGCCAGCAGCCGGTCGTTAGCCACCTACAATGAGCAGTTCTTC

J: TRBJ2-1
D: NA
size: few
V: TRBV12-3/TRBV12-4
CDR3: CASSFSTTYNEQFF
DNA: TGTGCCAGCAGTTTCTCGACCACATACAATGAGCAGTTCTTC

J: TRBJ2-5
D: NA
size: NA
V: TRBV2
CDR3: CASMSEQEQETQYF
DNA: TGTGCCAGCATGAGTGAACAGGAACAAGAGACCCAGTACTTC

J: TRBJ2-5
D: TRBD2
size: NA
V: TRBV5-1
CDR3: CASGKGLAGAGAQYF
DNA: TGCGCCAGCGGCAAGGGACTAGCGGGAGCCGGGGCCCAGTACTTC

J: TRBJ2-3
D: TRBD2
size: many
V: TRBV15
CDR3: CATSSRLAGGADTQYF
DNA: TGTGCCACCAGCAGCAGACTAGCGGGAGGGGCAGATACGCAGTATTTT

J: TRBJ1-1
D: NA
size: few
V: TRBV19
CDR3: CASSTQGFSEAFF
DNA: TGTGCCAGTAGTACACAGGGCTTTTCTGAAGCTTTCTTT

J: TRBJ1-3
D: TRBD1
size: few
V: TRBV6-1
CDR3: CASSGTGVGNTIYF
DNA: TGTGCCAGCAGTGGGACAGGGGTTGGAAACACCATATATTTT

J: TRBJ2-7
D: NA
size: NA
V: TRBV7-8
CDR3: CASSPLFYEQYF
DNA: TGTGCCAGCAGCCCTCTATTCTACGAGCAGTACTTC

J: TRBJ1-2
D: NA
size: few
V: TRBV11-1
CDR3: CASSARRTPGFYGYTF
DNA: TGTGCCAGCAGCGCTCGAAGGACTCCGGGTTTCTATGGCTACACCTTC

J: TRBJ1-4
D: NA
size: NA
V: TRBV10-3
CDR3: CAISVSTKGEKLFF
DNA: TGTGCCATCAGTGTTTCCACTAAGGGCGAAAAACTGTTTTTT

J: TRBJ1-1
D: TRBD1
size: NA
V: TRBV20-1
CDR3: CSAGGTGRNTEAFF
DNA: TGCAGTGCCGGAGGGACAGGGAGGAACACTGAAGCTTTCTTT

J: TRBJ2-4
D: NA
size: NA
V: TRBV14
CDR3: CASSRSSRVAKNIQYF
DNA: TGTGCCAGCAGCCGGTCCAGTCGAGTAGCCAAAAACATTCAGTACTTC

J: TRBJ1-3
D: NA
size: NA
V: TRBV3-1
CDR3: CASSQESWASVDSGNTIYF
DNA: TGTGCCAGCAGCCAAGAATCATGGGCGAGCGTGGACTCTGGAAACACCATATATTTT

J: TRBJ2-7
D: TRBD1
size: NA
V: TRBV15
CDR3: CASSRDRDISYEQYF
DNA: TGTGCCTCCAGCAGGGACAGGGACATCTCCTACGAGCAGTACTTC

J: TRBJ1-4
D: NA
size: few
V: TRBV25-1
CDR3: CASSSQLGQTATEKLFF
DNA: TGTGCCAGCAGTTCCCAACTCGGGCAGACGGCGACTGAAAAACTGTTTTTT

J: TRBJ1-1
D: NA
size: few
V: TRBV19
CDR3: CASSIAVGMNTEAFF
DNA: TGTGCCAGTAGTATAGCTGTCGGGATGAACACTGAAGCTTTCTTT

J: TRBJ1-1
D: NA
size: NA
V: TRBV7-2
CDR3: CTSSLGTGDTEAFF
DNA: TGTACCAGCAGCCTTGGAACAGGAGACACTGAAGCTTTCTTT

J: TRBJ2-6
D: NA
size: many
V: TRBV15
CDR3: CATSRVVSGANVLTF
DNA: TGTGCCACCAGCAGAGTTGTGTCTGGGGCCAACGTCCTGACTTTC

J: TRBJ2-7
D: NA
size: many
V: TRBV5-1
CDR3: CASSPTGRGEQYF
DNA: TGCGCCAGCAGCCCGACAGGTCGGGGCGAGCAGTACTTC

J: TRBJ1-5
D: TRBD1
size: many
V: TRBV10-2
CDR3: CASTGGSGGLGNQPQHF
DNA: TGCGCCAGCACCGGCGGATCAGGGGGATTGGGCAATCAGCCCCAGCATTTT

J: TRBJ1-2
D: NA
size: few
V: TRBV12-3/TRBV12-4
CDR3: CASSFLYGATVDGYTF
DNA: TGTGCCAGCAGTTTTTTGTACGGGGCGACAGTGGATGGCTACACCTTC

J: TRBJ1-1
D: NA
size: NA
V: TRBV6-2/TRBV6-3
CDR3: CASVAVLRNTEAFF
DNA: TGTGCCAGCGTTGCGGTTTTAAGGAACACTGAAGCTTTCTTT

J: TRBJ1-1
D: TRBD1
size: NA
V: TRBV7-2
CDR3: CASSRDRGLRAFF
DNA: TGTGCCAGCAGCCGAGACAGGGGGCTAAGAGCTTTCTTT

J: TRBJ2-1
D: TRBD2
size: few
V: TRBV20-1
CDR3: CSARRGNYNEQFF
DNA: TGCAGTGCTAGGCGGGGGAACTACAATGAGCAGTTCTTC

J: TRBJ1-1
D: NA
size: NA
V: TRBV6-2/TRBV6-3
CDR3: CASSYPLTDMNTEAFF
DNA: TGTGCCAGCAGTTACCCTCTGACAGATATGAACACTGAAGCTTTCTTT

J: TRBJ2-7
D: NA
size: few
V: TRBV5-1
CDR3: CASSLGPGRGAYEQYF
DNA: TGCGCCAGCAGCTTGGGCCCAGGAAGGGGTGCCTACGAGCAGTACTTC

J: TRBJ2-1
D: NA
size: NA
V: TRBV7-7
CDR3: CARGASRTYNEQFF
DNA: TGTGCTAGAGGGGCGTCACGCACCTACAATGAGCAGTTCTTC

J: TRBJ2-2
D: NA
size: NA
V: TRBV19
CDR3: CASSIVRTLDTGELFF
DNA: TGTGCCAGTAGTATCGTCAGGACGTTGGACACCGGGGAGCTGTTTTTT

J: TRBJ1-2
D: NA
size: NA
V: TRBV2
CDR3: CASSGPRLSGCTF
DNA: TGTGCCAGCAGTGGTCCCCGGCTGAGTGGCTGCACCTTC

J: TRBJ1-2
D: NA
size: NA
V: TRBV7-2
CDR3: CASSLAEGPRDGYTF
DNA: TGTGCCAGCAGCTTAGCGGAAGGGCCCAGGGATGGCTACACCTTC

J: TRBJ1-2
D: TRBD1
size: many
V: TRBV20-1
CDR3: CSARDRDRGGGYTF
DNA: TGCAGTGCTAGAGATCGGGACAGGGGAGGAGGCTACACCTTC

J: TRBJ2-2
D: NA
size: NA
V: TRBV24-1
CDR3: CATGGSRAGGELFF
DNA: TGTGCCACCGGCGGTAGTAGGGCGGGCGGGGAGCTGTTTTTT

J: TRBJ2-7
D: TRBD1
size: once
V: TRBV30
CDR3: CAWRTGQGFSYEQYF
DNA: TGTGCCTGGAGGACGGGACAGGGGTTCTCCTACGAGCAGTACTTC

J: TRBJ2-7
D: NA
size: NA
V: TRBV29-1
CDR3: CSVDFEGSSYEQYF
DNA: TGCAGCGTTGATTTCGAGGGTAGCTCCTACGAGCAGTACTTC

J: TRBJ2-1
D: NA
size: NA
V: TRBV20-1
CDR3: CSAIWAKDYNEQFF
DNA: TGCAGTGCTATTTGGGCGAAGGATTACAATGAGCAGTTCTTC

J: TRBJ2-5
D: TRBD2
size: few
V: TRBV7-9
CDR3: CASRRTSANQETQYF
DNA: TGTGCCAGCAGGAGGACTAGCGCCAACCAAGAGACCCAGTACTTC

J: TRBJ1-6
D: NA
size: many
V: TRBV10-3
CDR3: CAISPGPRNYNSPLHF
DNA: TGTGCCATCAGCCCGGGACCGAGAAACTATAATTCACCCCTCCACTTT

J: TRBJ1-6
D: TRBD1
size: NA
V: TRBV19
CDR3: CASGAGTGNSPLHF
DNA: TGTGCCAGCGGGGCCGGGACAGGGAACTCACCCCTCCACTTT